These 29 T cell receptor beta chains were sequenced from one sample in a study of PD-L1 blockade in urothelial cancer. Generated by immunoSEQ multiplex PCR, the TCRdb table keeps only in-frame clones and is missing some. The sample consists of around 110,000 clones, around 88% of them appearing once. Time point defined: peripheral blood 6 weeks after treatment start. The input for sequencing was PBMCs, taken around atezolizumab (anti-PD-L1) treatment. Receptors originate from a man in his sixties with urothelial cancer.

The chain carries TRBV5-1 and TRBJ1-4, with D possibly being TRBD1 (5 bases). Germline assignment: CDR1 SGHRS and CDR2 YFSETQ. This CDR3 has 13 amino acids. V was trimmed by 4 bases and J by 11 bases, leaving 15 bases between them. In DNA, the CDR3 is TGCGCCAGCAGCACACTCGGGACTGGGAAACTGTTTTTT. This sequence encodes CASSTLGTGKLFF.

This clone was seen a handful of times. CDR3 sequence reads: CASSPSHYTPQETQYF. As DNA, the CDR3 is TGTGCCAGCAGCCCCAGTCACTATACGCCTCAAGAGACCCAGTACTTC. The gene calls are TRBV7-6 and TRBJ2-5; D uncertain. Germline-derived CDR1 and CDR2 are SGHVS and FNYEAQ. With 5 bases removed from V and 2 bases from J, the gap between germline ends came to 18 bases. This CDR3 has 16 residues.

At least ten counts were recorded for this clone. The chain joins TRBV19 to TRBJ2-6, with a tentative D call TRBD1 (6 bases). Trimming left V 5 bases short and J 1 base short, with 12 bases between. Looked up from germline, CDR1 is LNHDA and CDR2 is SQIVND (reference sequence). The CDR3 has 16 residues. CDR3 sequence: CASSPLQGSGANVLTF. CDR3 sequence (DNA): TGTGCCAGTAGTCCCCTACAGGGATCTGGGGCCAACGTCCTGACTTTC. Filled out from reference TRBV19 and TRBJ2-6, the complete variable domain reads DGGITQSPKYLFRKEGQNVTLSCEQNLNHDAMYWYRQDPGQGLRLIYYSQIVNDFQKGDIAEGYSVSREKKESFPLTVTSAQKNPTAFYLCASSPLQGSGANVLTFGAGSRLTVL.

The chain has TRBV10-3 and TRBJ2-5; D gene unclear. Germline CDR1 is ENHRY and CDR2 is SYGVKD. V shed 6 bases and J shed 2 bases, with 4 bases lying between them. This CDR3 spans 11 amino acids. The CDR3 loop reads CAIRAQETQYF. The CDR3 coding sequence is TGTGCCATCAGGGCACAAGAGACCCAGTACTTC.

This sequence joins TRBV4-2 and TRBJ2-5; D perhaps matches TRBD1 (6 bases). This CDR3 is built from 15 residues. In germline, CDR1 is LGHNA, CDR2 YNFKEQ. V lost 0 bases and J lost 4, with 12 bases in between. DNA for the CDR3: TGTGCCAGCAGCCAAGAGTGGTTAGGGGGAGAGACCCAGTACTTC. Its protein is CASSQEWLGGETQYF.

The V call is TRBV7-6, the J call TRBJ2-7; tentative D call: TRBD1 (6 bases). The CDR3 covers 14 residues. The V gene's germline CDR1 is SGHVS and CDR2 FNYEAQ. The V and J ends lost 4 bases and 3 bases respectively, with 13 bases between them. The CDR3 DNA sequence: TGTGCCAGCAGCTCCCCGGGACAAGTCTACGAGCAGTACTTC. Residues: CASSSPGQVYEQYF.

The V and J genes are TRBV7-9 and TRBJ1-6, with 7 positions matching TRBD1. Germline-derived CDR1 and CDR2 are SEHNR and FQNEAQ (reference sequence). The V segment lost 5 bases and the J segment 9 bases; nucleotides outside the gene matches: 10. This CDR3 region has 15 residues. DNA for the CDR3: TGTGCCAGCAGCCTGGTAGGGGACAGCCTTTCACCCCTCCACTTT. It specifies CASSLVGDSLSPLHF.

The chain joins TRBV5-4 to TRBJ2-1; possible D gene TRBD2, 7 bases. The V end was cut by 4 bases, the J end by 5 bases, with 16 bases between. The germline gives CDR1 SGHNT, CDR2 YYREEE (reference sequence). This CDR3 region has 15 residues. CDR3 protein: CASSKPRGANNEQFF. CDR3 bases: TGTGCCAGCAGCAAGCCACGGGGGGCAAACAATGAGCAGTTCTTC.

The CDR3 here is CASSVGTTNKYEQYF. The CDR3 DNA sequence: TGTGCCAGCAGCGTCGGGACTACCAATAAGTACGAGCAGTACTTC. This chain uses TRBV9 with TRBJ2-7, with TRBD2 matching 7 bases. CDR1 is SGDLS, CDR2 YYNGEE, per germline. The CDR3 spans 15 residues. V shed 2 bases, J shed 4 bases, and the junction held 9 bases outside the gene matches.

This clone was seen only once. The chain combines TRBV10-3 with TRBJ2-5, with TRBD1 matching 9 bases. From germline, CDR1 is ENHRY and CDR2 SYGVKD. V trimming: 6 bases; J trimming: 4 bases; junction bases outside the gene matches: 6. The CDR3 contains 14 residues. In DNA form, the CDR3 reads TGTGCCATCAGCCCCGGACAGGGGTTAGAGACCCAGTACTTC. It yields the protein CAISPGQGLETQYF.

Only one count was recorded for this clone. The rearrangement links TRBV6-5 to TRBJ2-1; tentatively, D is TRBD2 (5 bases). The CDR3 sequence is 13 residues long. CDR1 and CDR2 (germline): MNHEY, SVGAGI. The CDR3 sequence is CAVHGADYNEQFF. The DNA of the CDR3 is TGTGCGGTCCACGGAGCGGACTACAATGAGCAGTTCTTC.

This chain uses TRBV5-6 with TRBJ2-1; D uncertain. CDR3 size: 13 residues. V lost 4 bases and J lost 9, with 14 bases in between. The germline V gene encodes CDR1 SGHDT and CDR2 YYEEEE. The CDR3 is CASSPGALTEQFF. In DNA, the CDR3 is TGTGCCAGCAGCCCCGGAGCTCTTACTGAGCAGTTCTTC.

V and J are TRBV11-2 and TRBJ1-1, with 9 bases fitting TRBD1. Germline CDR1 and CDR2: SGHAT and FQNNGV. The junction had 8 bases not matched to a gene; V was cut back by 1 base and J by 5 bases. This CDR3 comprises 16 residues. Here the CDR3 reads CASSLGWEQGATEAFF. In nucleotides, the CDR3 is TGTGCCAGCAGCTTAGGATGGGAACAGGGGGCAACTGAAGCTTTCTTT.

V and J are TRBV15 and TRBJ2-7; 8 bases agree with TRBD1. The germline V gene encodes CDR1 LNHNV and CDR2 YYDKDF (reference sequence). The J segment lost 4 bases and the V segment lost 5 bases, leaving 16 bases of the junction unmatched. The CDR3 length is 17 residues. CDR3 sequence reads: CATSLPSPGQAIYEQYF. DNA for the CDR3: TGTGCCACCAGCCTTCCGAGTCCGGGACAGGCGATATACGAGCAGTACTTC.

This clone was counted a single time. The V and J genes are TRBV7-2 and TRBJ2-3, with 7 bases matching TRBD2. From germline, CDR1 is SGHTA and CDR2 FQGNSA. This CDR3 region has 15 residues. V lost 2 bases, J lost 4 bases, and 6 bases stayed unmatched. CDR3 DNA: TGTGCCAGCAGCTTAATCCGCGGGAGAGCAGATACGCAGTATTTT. This encodes CASSLIRGRADTQYF.

This chain links TRBV9 with TRBJ2-3; TRBD2 agrees at 8 bases. CDR3 length equals 15 residues. Germline lookup yields CDR1 SGDLS and CDR2 YYNGEE. V lost 4 bases and J lost 3; bases outside the gene matches: 7. The CDR3 region is CASSSGGGGTDTQYF. CDR3 sequence (DNA): TGTGCCAGCAGCTCCGGGGGGGGCGGGACAGATACGCAGTATTTT.

The chain employs TRBV6-6 and TRBJ1-2; D not certain. V lost 4 bases and J lost 8, with 8 bases in between. The CDR3 runs 11 residues. Germline loops: CDR1 MNHNY, CDR2 SVGAGI (reference sequence). The CDR3 DNA follows: TGTGCCAGCAGTTCCGGGTACGGCTACACCTTC. It yields the protein CASSSGYGYTF.

The V and J genes are TRBV15 and TRBJ2-2; 13 nucleotides line up with TRBD2. The CDR3 runs to 15 residues. Germline trimming cut 3 bases from V and 7 bases from J; bases unmatched to any gene: 2. Germline V CDR1 and CDR2: LNHNV, YYDKDF (reference sequence). Here the CDR3 DNA reads TGTGCCACCAGCAGCGGACTAGCGGGAGTCGGGGAGCTGTTTTTT. As protein: CATSSGLAGVGELFF.

The chain recombines TRBV5-4 with TRBJ1-6, with TRBD1 identical over 7 bases. CDR3 size: 16 residues. Germline CDR1 SGHNT, CDR2 YYREEE (reference sequence). Trimming took 0 bases from V and 3 from J; bases not matched to a gene: 3. The CDR3 bases are TGTGCCAGCAGCTTGGGCGGACAGGACTATAATTCACCCCTCCACTTT. Translation: CASSLGGQDYNSPLHF.

V gene TRBV7-8 combines with J gene TRBJ2-5; D is perhaps TRBD2 (6 bases). The CDR3 totals 16 residues. Trimming removed 0 bases from V and 2 bases from J, with 13 bases in between. Germline V lookup: CDR1 SGHVS, CDR2 FQNEAQ. The CDR3 nucleotides read TGTGCCAGCAGCTTAGCGCCACCTAGCGCACAAGAGACCCAGTACTTC. It yields the protein CASSLAPPSAQETQYF.

The table lists this clone with a count of one. This sequence joins TRBV28 and TRBJ2-7; 9 bases are a match to TRBD1. The CDR3 has 15 residues. The V gene end was trimmed by 3 bases and the J gene end by 2 bases; junction bases not matched to a gene: 5. Germline V lookup: CDR1 MDHEN, CDR2 SYDVKM. The CDR3 bases are TGTGCCAGCAGTTTGGACAGGGGCCTACCCTACGAGCAGTACTTC. Residues: CASSLDRGLPYEQYF.

The chain is built from TRBV19 and TRBJ1-1, with D tentatively TRBD1 (6 bases). Trimming stripped 9 bases from V and 5 bases from J, with 19 bases between. Germline-derived CDR1 and CDR2 are LNHDA and SQIVND (reference sequence). This CDR3 spans 14 amino acids. The CDR3 spells CASNPGVRQTEAFF. The DNA for the CDR3 is TGTGCCAGCAACCCAGGGGTTCGTCAGACTGAAGCTTTCTTT.

The chain's CDR3 is CASSRSSGVTDTQYF. In DNA form, the CDR3 reads TGTGCCAGTAGCAGGAGCTCCGGGGTTACAGATACGCAGTATTTT. The chain is built from TRBV19 and TRBJ2-3, with a tentative D call TRBD2 (5 bases). The CDR3 runs 15 residues. Germline V gene data show CDR1 as LNHDA and CDR2 as SQIVND (reference sequence). The ends were cut back, 6 bases at V and 3 bases at J, with 16 bases in the middle.

V is TRBV28 and J is TRBJ2-7; a possible D gene is TRBD2 (5 bases). Trimming left V 3 bases short and J 7 bases short, with 10 bases between. CDR1 is MDHEN, CDR2 SYDVKM, per germline. The CDR3 has 12 residues. CDR3 amino acids: CASSLLAREQYF. CDR3 DNA: TGTGCCAGCAGTTTGCTAGCTCGAGAGCAGTACTTC.

The J gene is TRBJ2-7, the V gene TRBV2; weak D call: TRBD1 (5 bases). Trimming cost V 8 bases and J 3 bases, with 8 bases left between them. Germline V CDR1 and CDR2: SNHLY, FYNNEI. CDR3 size: 11 residues. CDR3 sequence: CASQGVYEQYF. For the CDR3, the DNA is TGTGCCAGCCAGGGTGTCTACGAGCAGTACTTC.

This sequence joins TRBV9 and TRBJ2-3; possibly TRBD2 for D (5 bases). This CDR3 is built from 13 residues. CDR1 and CDR2 (germline): SGDLS, YYNGEE. Between the trimmed V and J ends, which lost 0 bases and 7 bases, there was a span of 9 bases. CDR3 nucleotide sequence: TGTGCCAGCAGCGTAGCGGGGTTAAATACGCAGTATTTT. Translating it yields CASSVAGLNTQYF.

This chain joins TRBV27 and TRBJ1-2; 9 bases line up with TRBD1. The ends lost 5 bases at V and 0 bases at J; junction bases unmatched: 7. CDR3 length equals 16 residues. Germline V gene data show CDR1 as MNHEY and CDR2 as SMNVEV (reference sequence). In DNA form, the CDR3 reads TGTGCCAGCAGTCCCTCGGGACAGGGAGCTAACTATGGCTACACCTTC. It specifies CASSPSGQGANYGYTF.

This clone turned up a few times. The chain is built from TRBV5-1 and TRBJ2-3; 7 bases are shared with TRBD2. The CDR3 is 13 residues long. Per germline, CDR1 SGHRS and CDR2 YFSETQ. The junction had 6 bases not matched to a gene; V was cut back by 3 bases and J by 8 bases. The CDR3 DNA sequence: TGCGCCAGCAGCTCGGGGGGTATTGGTACGCAGTATTTT. It specifies CASSSGGIGTQYF.

This clone was seen more than once but under ten times. The chain is built from TRBV7-2 and TRBJ1-4; D possibly corresponds to TRBD1 (5 bases). Germline CDR1 and CDR2: SGHTA and FQGNSA. V lost 5 bases and J 4 bases, leaving 17 bases between the germline ends. The CDR3 runs 16 residues. The CDR3 bases are TGTGCCAGCAGCACTCAGCGACAGAAACATAATGAAAAACTGTTTTTT. Translation: CASSTQRQKHNEKLFF.